Given below is one TCR beta chain in context. Trimming took 4 bases from V and 3 from J, leaving 11 bases between them. The CDR3 is 14 amino acids. Per the germline V gene, CDR1 is SGHKS and CDR2 is YYEKEE (reference sequence). One entry per CDR3 protein results from TCRdb running MiXCR on the 5' RACE reads. The data show about 96,000 distinct CDR3 sequences, 17% seen once. This specimen comes from a study of T cells of healthy individuals. This sequence originates from a human donor in good health. The genes are TRBV5-5 and TRBJ1-5, with a tentative D call TRBD1 (6 bases). CDR3 in DNA: TGTGCCAGCAGCCCCTACAGGGACAATCAGCCCCAGCATTTT. It is translated as CASSPYRDNQPQHF.